The text below deals with one T cell receptor (beta chain). Its specificity is unknown. This sample was included in a study of cytomegalovirus exposure and HLA in healthy donors. General study results and limits: A later analysis found first-cohort TCR clusters tended to co-occur in the 120 validation repertoires. Researchers catalogued approximately 160 TCR beta chains as cytomegalovirus-associated.

Data came from immunoSEQ multiplex PCR; TCRdb stores just in-frame clones and leaves some out. Found here are over 60,000 clones, 85% to 95% of them singletons; the top ten hold 3.3%. This TCR came from a man aged 18 to 29 in good health and CMV-seronegative. The sequenced material came from PBMCs.

The CDR3 nucleotides read TGTGCCAGCAGCCTTACAGCTTCACCAGCCTCTGGAAACACCATATATTTT. Translated: CASSLTASPASGNTIYF. V usage is TRBV9 and J usage is TRBJ1-3; D unresolved. The CDR3 contains 17 residues. Germline V lookup: CDR1 SGDLS, CDR2 YYNGEE. V gave up 4 bases and J gave up 0 bases, with 17 bases separating them.